One sample yielded the 14 T cell receptor beta chains listed below, sequenced in a study of post-analysis software for immune sequencing data (dated by TCRdb to the mid-2010s). The paper's findings and limits, for the study overall: Patients showed significantly higher frequencies than controls for about 5 TRBV segments, among them TRBV5-6, TRBV5-1 and TRBV20-1.

Which antigens these TCRs recognize remains unknown. Library construction relied on PCR. The sequencing machine was an Illumina HiSeq 2500. To reduce PCR and sequencing biases, unique molecular identifiers were built into the TCR beta cDNA libraries. The public reads were reanalyzed by TCRdb: fastp trimming at Q25, MiXCR alignment, in-frame beta chains only. Under each unique CDR3 protein, matching rows form one entry showing the most common genes and DNA. The sample table records about 400,000 distinct CDR3 sequences; roughly 35% of these occur just once. The ten largest clones represent under 15% of the sample. The material sequenced was blood. The source of these receptors is a girl aged 5 to 17 with multiple sclerosis.

The chain combines TRBV5-1 with TRBJ2-2; D is unresolved. The V gene lost 3 bases and the J gene lost 2 bases, with 8 bases spanning the gap. The CDR3 extends over 14 amino acids. The germline V gene encodes CDR1 SGHRS and CDR2 YFSETQ. CDR3 DNA: TGCGCCAGCAGCTGGGTTTCTAACACCGGGGAGCTGTTTTTT. Protein sequence: CASSWVSNTGELFF.

This clonotype was counted a single time. The CDR3: CASSPGPNAETQYF. CDR3 DNA sequence: TGTGCCAGCAGCCCTGGACCCAACGCGGAGACCCAGTACTTC. The chain is built from TRBV7-3 and TRBJ2-7; D is ambiguous. The J call may be mistaken, given a closer DNA end match to TRBJ2-5. Germline V lookup: CDR1 SGHTA, CDR2 FQGTGA. The CDR3 has 14 residues.

The chain uses TRBV12-3 or TRBV12-4 and TRBJ2-1, with D perhaps matching TRBD2 (7 bases). The CDR3 consists of 16 residues. The germline V and J ends were trimmed by 5 bases and 8 bases, with 22 bases remaining between them. The CDR3 DNA reads TGTGCCAGCAGTGCCCCTCTAGGGGGGGGGCCCGATGAGCAGTTCTTC. It yields the protein CASSAPLGGGPDEQFF.

The V call is TRBV28, the J call TRBJ1-5; D uncertain. The germline gives CDR1 MDHEN, CDR2 SYDVKM. V was shortened by 2 bases and J by 3 bases, with 8 bases between the two germline ends. The CDR3 spans 14 residues. The CDR3 nucleotides are TGTGCCAGCAGTTTAAATCTAGACAATCAGCCCCAGCATTTT. Amino acids: CASSLNLDNQPQHF. The entire variable domain, with the rest obtained from reference TRBV28 and TRBJ1-5, is as follows: DVKVTQSSRYLVKRTGEKVFLECVQDMDHENMFWYRQDPGLGLRLIYFSYDVKMKEKGDIPEGYSVSREKKERFSLILESASTNQTSMYLCASSLNLDNQPQHFGDGTRLSIL.

The rearrangement links TRBV12-3 or TRBV12-4 to TRBJ2-4; 7 bases agree with TRBD1. The end of the DNA is better explained by TRBJ2-7, so the J call may be wrong. The CDR3 consists of 13 residues. The CDR3 spells CASSMGQKSEQYF. CDR3 DNA sequence: TGTGCCAGCAGTATGGGACAGAAATCCGAGCAGTACTTC.

This clonotype has a handful of counts. In nucleotides, the CDR3 is TGCGCCAGCAGCTTGCCCAACTCCTACAATGAGCAGTTCTTC. Protein sequence: CASSLPNSYNEQFF. V usage is TRBV5-1 and J usage is TRBJ2-1; D remains ambiguous. V was pared by 1 base and J by 0 bases, with 5 bases between. Germline CDR1 SGHRS, CDR2 YFSETQ. The CDR3 is 14 residues long.

This chain joins TRBV20-1 and TRBJ1-2; no firm D call. Germline CDR1 is DFQATT and CDR2 is SNEGSKA (reference sequence). V dropped 2 bases and J dropped 6 bases, with 7 bases sitting between them. The CDR3 is 11 residues long. This CDR3 reads CSARPSDGYTF. CDR3 bases: TGCAGTGCTAGACCCTCGGATGGCTACACCTTC.

This clonotype was counted between two and nine times. The chain uses TRBV29-1 and TRBJ2-1; perhaps TRBD1 as D (6 bases). Germline-derived CDR1 and CDR2 are SQVTM and ANQGSEA. V shed 6 bases and J shed 9 bases, with 12 bases lying between them. The CDR3 runs 11 residues. CDR3 sequence (DNA): TGCAGCGTAGTCAGGGGTAGTGAGCAGTTCTTC. Translating it yields CSVVRGSEQFF.

This clonotype has more than one count but fewer than ten. This chain uses TRBV2 with TRBJ1-1; 8 nucleotides align to TRBD1. V lost 4 bases, J lost 8 bases, and 3 bases stayed unmatched. The CDR3 covers 12 residues. Germline V gives CDR1 SNHLY, CDR2 FYNNEI. The CDR3 coding sequence is TGTGCCAGCAGTGGACAGGGGATGGAAGCTTTCTTT. Protein product: CASSGQGMEAFF.

This clonotype turned up a few times. J is TRBJ1-2 and V is TRBV6-6; D perhaps matches TRBD1 (6 bases). Trimming took off 1 base at V and 4 bases at J, with 7 bases between the two ends. The CDR3 totals 13 residues. CDR1 MNHNY and CDR2 SVGAGI come from the germline V gene (reference sequence). Written as DNA, the CDR3 is TGTGCCAGCAGTTACTGGGACACCTATGGCTACACCTTC. This sequence encodes CASSYWDTYGYTF.

The V gene is TRBV9, the J gene TRBJ1-2; D ambiguous. Trimming shortened V by 4 bases and J by 8 bases, and 12 bases separated the two germline ends. Germline values: CDR1 SGDLS, CDR2 YYNGEE. This CDR3 is built from 12 residues. The CDR3: CASSRRTGGYTF. The CDR3 DNA follows: TGTGCCAGCAGCCGTCGGACGGGAGGCTACACCTTC.

The J gene is TRBJ1-2, the V gene TRBV5-1; D gene uncertain. Trimming pared 4 bases from V and 0 bases from J, leaving 7 bases between. The CDR3 has 13 amino acids. The germline V gene encodes CDR1 SGHRS and CDR2 YFSETQ. The chain's CDR3 is CASSPGSNYGYTF. For the CDR3, the DNA is TGCGCCAGCAGCCCCGGTTCTAACTATGGCTACACCTTC.

This clonotype was found many times. The chain joins TRBV5-1 to TRBJ2-7, with 8 positions matching TRBD1. The CDR3 consists of 14 residues. The V and J ends lost 4 bases and 6 bases, in that order; junction bases with no gene match: 9. Germline V gene lookup returns CDR1 SGHRS and CDR2 YFSETQ. The CDR3 is CASSDGDRRAEQYF. CDR3 DNA: TGCGCCAGCAGCGACGGGGACAGGAGGGCCGAGCAGTACTTC.

J is TRBJ2-7 and V is TRBV27; D might be TRBD1 (5 bases). This CDR3 region has 13 residues. Germline V gene sequence: CDR1 MNHEY, CDR2 SMNVEV (reference sequence). With 3 bases removed from V and 4 bases from J, the gap between germline ends came to 10 bases. As DNA, the CDR3 is TGTGCCAGCAGTTTTAAACGACAGTACGAGCAGTACTTC. This sequence encodes CASSFKRQYEQYF.